This paragraph reports one T cell receptor (beta chain). Its cognate antigen has yet to be identified. This may be a read error: a much more frequent sequence differs by one nucleotide. Patients chosen for sequencing had shown expansion of CD8+CD57+ cells by flow cytometry. Every patient had a diagnosis of severe acquired aplastic anemia based on International Study of Aplastic Anemia and Agranulocytosis and Camitta criteria. At the time blood was sampled, none of the patients had received any therapy. In this study, sorted CD4+ and CD8+ T cells from the blood of healthy subjects and of severe aplastic anemia patients had their TCR repertoires deep-sequenced. Patients were enrolled under clinicaltrials.gov protocols 00001620, 01623167, 00001397, 00071045, 00081523 and 00961064 in the USA. Ficoll-Paque density gradient centrifugation was used to isolate peripheral blood mononuclear cells. Before DNA extraction, CD4+ and CD8+ T cells were sorted with FACS or magnetic beads.

Genomic DNA was used as template for profiling of TCR beta VDJ combinations and CDR3 sequences. An Illumina HiSeq 2000 was the platform used for TCR repertoire sequencing. On the study's bioinformatics: TRBV/TRBJ rearrangement plots, CDR3 size and DJ length profiles, and Simpson's diversity index were used to assess repertoires. The immunodominant clone was defined as the most abundant DNA sequence in deep sequencing data. CDR3 amino acid sequences were checked for sharing between subjects and were compared against published repertoires and the VDJdb database. In-frame beta chains were kept once TCRdb had trimmed the public reads at Q25 with fastp and called clones with MiXCR. Each CDR3 protein appears once, grouped with its most common genes and DNA. The V and J calls come from TCRdb's annotation, not from the publication. The sample table contains roughly 240,000 distinct CDR3 sequences; only one count was recorded for around 45% of them. The ten largest make up about 7.8% of the sample.

These data come from a study of CD8+CD57+ T cells in acquired aplastic anemia (dated by TCRdb to the late 2010s). Regarding the study in general: A mean of about 3 ug of DNA, ranging from roughly 0.18 to 30 ug, was extracted from sorted CD4+ and CD8+ cells. A CD8+CD57+ expansion meant a frequency higher than the mean frequency seen in healthy subjects.

Overall results and qualifications from the work: Between patients and healthy controls, no significant difference in CD8+ Simpson's diversity was found (P=0.060). About 30 CD8+ CDR3 sequences were found to be shared between patients and controls, but these sequences appeared to be highly expressed in patients and within the immunodominant clones of the patients.

Trimming at the junction amounts to 2 bases on V and 8 bases on J, and the germline ends lie 7 bases apart. According to the germline V gene, CDR1 reads MNHEY and CDR2 reads SVGAGI. There are 12 amino acids in the CDR3, from cysteine to phenylalanine inclusive. The CDR3 DNA has 36 bases and is translated from base 1. The material sequenced was sorted CD4+, CD8+, or CD8+CD57+ T cells (not recorded which) from PBMCs. The clonotype originates from a human donor with aplastic anemia. This sequence uses TRBV6-5 and TRBJ2-1; too little of a D gene remains to name it. The CDR3 amino acid sequence is: CASSYPPHEQFF. The nucleotide sequence is TGTGCCAGCAGTTACCCGCCCCATGAGCAGTTCTTC.